This T cell receptor beta chain appears in the sequencing data of a study of blood T cell repertoires in COVID-19. Per the study methods: Using reference gene primer amplification, nucleated cell counts were estimated. TCRdb's copy holds only in-frame clones and misses some; the assay was immunoSEQ multiplex PCR. The V and J calls and the clone size are those of that table, but D and trimming were determined from the DNA. The sample has over 250,000 clones; about 89% are singletons. Assignments of participants to cohorts depended upon their own reported clinical history. The length of the CDR3 is 14 residues. CDR1 and CDR2 from the germline V gene are MNHEY and SVGAGI. The V gene end was trimmed by 6 bases and the J gene end by 7 bases; junction bases not matched to a gene: 8.

This chain connects TRBV6-5 to TRBJ2-2; 7 bases line up with TRBD1. This TCR was recovered from a woman under 30 who had recovered from COVID-19. The sample was PBMCs or T cells enriched from blood (not recorded which). The CDR3 is CASSRDRGNGELFF. CDR3 DNA: TGTGCCAGCAGCCGGGACAGAGGGAACGGGGAGCTGTTTTTT.